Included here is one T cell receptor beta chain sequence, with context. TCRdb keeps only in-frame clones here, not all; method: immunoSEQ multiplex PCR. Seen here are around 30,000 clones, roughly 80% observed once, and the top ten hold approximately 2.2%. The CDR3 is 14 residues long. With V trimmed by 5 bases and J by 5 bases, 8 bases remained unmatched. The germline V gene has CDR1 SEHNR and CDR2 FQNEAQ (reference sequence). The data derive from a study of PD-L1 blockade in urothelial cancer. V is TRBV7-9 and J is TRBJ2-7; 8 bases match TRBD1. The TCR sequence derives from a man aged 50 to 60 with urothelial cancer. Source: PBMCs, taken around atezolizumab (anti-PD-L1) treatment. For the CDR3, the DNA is TGTGCCAGCAGCCCTAGGACAGGGTCCAACGAGCAGTACGTC. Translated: CASSPRTGSNEQYV.